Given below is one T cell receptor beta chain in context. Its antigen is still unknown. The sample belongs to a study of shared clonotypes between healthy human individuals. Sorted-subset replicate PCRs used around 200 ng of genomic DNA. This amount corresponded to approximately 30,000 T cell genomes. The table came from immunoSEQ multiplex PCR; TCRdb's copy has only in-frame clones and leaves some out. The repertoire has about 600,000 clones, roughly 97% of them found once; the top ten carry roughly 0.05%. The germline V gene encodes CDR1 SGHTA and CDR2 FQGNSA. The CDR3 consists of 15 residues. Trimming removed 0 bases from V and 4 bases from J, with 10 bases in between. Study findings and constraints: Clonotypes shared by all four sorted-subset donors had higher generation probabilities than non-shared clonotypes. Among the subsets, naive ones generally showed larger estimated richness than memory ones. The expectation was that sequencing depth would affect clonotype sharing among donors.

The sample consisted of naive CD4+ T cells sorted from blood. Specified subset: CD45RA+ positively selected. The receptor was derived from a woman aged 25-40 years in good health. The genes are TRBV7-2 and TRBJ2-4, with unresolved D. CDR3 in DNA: TGTGCCAGCAGCTTAGCGGGCCAGCGTAAAAACATTCAGTACTTC. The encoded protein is CASSLAGQRKNIQYF.